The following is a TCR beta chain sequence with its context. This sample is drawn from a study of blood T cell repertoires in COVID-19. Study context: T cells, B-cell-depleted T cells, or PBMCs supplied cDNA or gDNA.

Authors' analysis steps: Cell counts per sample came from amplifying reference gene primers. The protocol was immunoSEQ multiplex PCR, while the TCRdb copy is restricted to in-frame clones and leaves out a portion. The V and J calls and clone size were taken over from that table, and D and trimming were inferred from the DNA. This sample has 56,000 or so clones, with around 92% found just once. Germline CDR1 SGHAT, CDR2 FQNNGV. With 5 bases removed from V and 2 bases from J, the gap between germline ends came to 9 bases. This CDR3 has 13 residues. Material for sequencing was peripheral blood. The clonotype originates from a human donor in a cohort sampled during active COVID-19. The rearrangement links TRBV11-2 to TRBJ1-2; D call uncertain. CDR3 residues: CASSRTENYGYTF. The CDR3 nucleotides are TGTGCCAGCAGCCGAACAGAAAACTATGGCTACACCTTC.